This T cell receptor (beta chain) was identified in a study of long-term antiretroviral therapy in people with HIV. Turning to the study itself: By about a decade, the earliest samples predate the 2015 immediate-ART recommendation.

The CDR3 consists of 16 residues. In germline, CDR1 is LNHDA, CDR2 SQIVND (reference sequence). V was cut by 7 bases and J by 6 bases, with 21 bases left in between. Every one of the donors gave at least one pre-ART PBMC sample and at least two post-ART PBMC samples. Cryopreserved PBMC numbered about 0.9-11 million per sample before DNA extraction. Survey-level resolution applied to immunoSEQ assay v3.0. Researchers set sequencing to target about 35,000-55,000 T-cell genomes per sample. Repertoires were generated with immunoSEQ multiplex PCR, while TCRdb's copy carries only in-frame clones and drops some. Among around 26,000 clones, 80% to 90% were seen once, and the ten largest hold about 2.3%.

The sample consisted of unsorted PBMCs, taken 3 years after starting antiretroviral therapy. The receptor's source is a man aged 45-65 years with HIV. This rearrangement joins TRBV19 to TRBJ1-4; no reliable D call. CDR3 nucleotide sequence: TGTGCCAGTAAGTTCGGTCCGATCCCCGGGGATGAAAAACTGTTTTTT. This codes for CASKFGPIPGDEKLFF.